What follows are 29 T cell receptor beta chains derived from one specimen sequenced in a study of blood T cells in healthy people across ages. The second PCR ran roughly 7 to 12 cycles with a sample-barcoded 5' primer and J-beta primers. MiXCR, applied by TCRdb to the 5' RACE reads, yields one record per CDR3 protein. Of about 400,000 distinct CDR3 sequences in the sample, approximately 52% were seen once. Input material: blood. The origin of the receptors is a man aged 55 to 70 in good health.

The chain links TRBV9 to TRBJ2-3; 8 nucleotides agree with TRBD2. The CDR3 spans 15 residues. Germline assignment: CDR1 SGDLS and CDR2 YYNGEE. V lost 4 bases, J lost 5 bases, and 9 bases stayed unmatched. CDR3 sequence: CASSPSGGGGDTQYF. Here the CDR3 DNA reads TGTGCCAGCAGCCCAAGCGGGGGCGGGGGAGATACGCAGTATTTT.

The chain has TRBV16 and TRBJ2-4, with 9 nucleotides matching TRBD1. Gene TRBJ2-5 matches the end of the DNA better, so the J call may be wrong. The V gene's germline CDR1 is KGHSY and CDR2 FQNENV. This CDR3 comprises 17 residues. The CDR3 is CASSHAKRTGAKETQYF. CDR3 nucleotides: TGTGCCAGCAGCCATGCCAAAAGGACAGGGGCGAAAGAGACCCAGTACTTC.

This clonotype was counted a few times. The J gene is TRBJ2-4, the V gene TRBV20-1; TRBD1 or TRBD2 may be the D gene (5 bases each). CDR3 size: 12 residues. Looked up from germline, CDR1 is DFQATT and CDR2 is SNEGSKA (reference sequence). The ends were cut back, 5 bases at V and 8 bases at J, with 13 bases in the middle. CDR3 sequence (DNA): TGCAGTGCTGGGGGACCCCAGGACATTCAGTACTTC. As protein: CSAGGPQDIQYF.

This clonotype occurred many times. V usage is TRBV6-1 and J usage is TRBJ2-1, with 12 bases identical to TRBD2. This CDR3 has 15 residues. The V gene end was trimmed by 2 bases and the J gene end by 6 bases; junction bases not matched to a gene: 2. CDR1 and CDR2 (germline): MNHNS, SASEGT. As DNA, the CDR3 is TGTGCCAGCAGTGAACTAGCGGGAGGGGTCAATGAGCAGTTCTTC. This sequence encodes CASSELAGGVNEQFF.

This clonotype was detected a few times. The chain has TRBV5-6 and TRBJ2-7, with 9 positions matching TRBD1. The junction had 3 bases not matched to a gene; V was cut back by 4 bases and J by 4 bases. The length of the CDR3 is 13 residues. The germline V gene encodes CDR1 SGHDT and CDR2 YYEEEE. CDR3 protein: CASSGTGRYEQYF. The CDR3 region has the DNA TGTGCCAGCAGCGGGACAGGGCGGTACGAGCAGTACTTC.

This rearrangement joins TRBV9 to TRBJ2-1, with a possible D match to TRBD2 (7 bases). The CDR3 runs to 12 residues. V was pared by 10 bases and J by 9 bases, with 17 bases between. The germline gives CDR1 SGDLS, CDR2 YYNGEE. The CDR3 DNA reads TGTGCCGCGGGGAGGGGGGAGAGTGAGCAGTTCTTC. This sequence encodes CAAGRGESEQFF.

This clonotype was picked up a small number of times. The chain combines TRBV5-1 with TRBJ2-1, with D perhaps matching TRBD1 or TRBD2 (5 bases each). In germline, CDR1 is SGHRS, CDR2 YFSETQ. The CDR3 contains 11 residues. V dropped 4 bases and J dropped 10 bases, with 9 bases sitting between them. The DNA of the CDR3 is TGCGCCAGCAGCGTCGGGACCGAGCAGTTCTTC. Translated: CASSVGTEQFF.

This clonotype has only a few counts. This sequence joins TRBV12-3 or TRBV12-4 and TRBJ2-7; D ambiguous. V was cut by 8 bases and J by 6 bases, with 8 bases left in between. CDR3 length equals 10 residues. CDR3 amino acids: CASPTVEQYF. CDR3 DNA: TGTGCCAGCCCAACTGTCGAGCAGTACTTC.

This clonotype appeared many times. The J gene is TRBJ2-7, the V gene TRBV10-2, with D possibly matching TRBD2 (7 bases). Germline V gives CDR1 WSHSY, CDR2 SAAADI. The CDR3 totals 14 residues. V was pared by 6 bases and J by 4 bases, with 16 bases between. CDR3 in DNA: TGCGCCAGCAGCGCTGGGGGGGCCAAGTACGAGCAGTACTTC. It yields the protein CASSAGGAKYEQYF.

The rearrangement links TRBV28 to TRBJ2-1; D possibly corresponds to TRBD2 (7 bases). The DNA end favors TRBJ2-7, so the J call may be wrong. Germline V gene lookup returns CDR1 MDHEN and CDR2 SYDVKM. This CDR3 has 16 residues. The CDR3 DNA follows: TGTGCCAGCAGTTTCGGTCCGGGGGGCCCTTACAATGAGCAGTACTTC. Its translation is CASSFGPGGPYNEQYF.

This chain connects TRBV29-1 to TRBJ1-2, with a possible D match to TRBD1 (5 bases). V lost 6 bases and J lost 8, with 19 bases in between. The CDR3 length is 13 residues. Germline V lookup: CDR1 SQVTM, CDR2 ANQGSEA. DNA of the CDR3: TGCAGCGTCCCGGGACTCGCATCACAGGGCTACACCTTC. This codes for CSVPGLASQGYTF.

The CDR3 DNA reads TGCAGTGCTAGAGAAGGGGAGCCCCAGCATTTT. Translation gives CSAREGEPQHF. The chain links TRBV20-1 to TRBJ1-5; maybe TRBD1 (5 bases). With 0 bases removed from V and 8 bases from J, the gap between germline ends came to 5 bases. The CDR3 runs 11 residues. Germline loops: CDR1 DFQATT, CDR2 SNEGSKA (reference sequence).

The rearrangement joins TRBV10-3 to TRBJ1-5; D is unclear. Trimming left V 2 bases short and J 6 bases short, with 8 bases between. The germline V gene encodes CDR1 ENHRY and CDR2 SYGVKD. The CDR3 sequence is 13 residues long. The CDR3 DNA reads TGTGCCATCAGTGAGAGGGAGACTCAGCCCCAGCATTTT. This translates into CAISERETQPQHF.

This chain uses TRBV20-1 with TRBJ2-5; possible D gene TRBD1, 6 bases. V gave up 4 bases and J gave up 4 bases, with 16 bases separating them. Germline lookup yields CDR1 DFQATT and CDR2 SNEGSKA (reference sequence). CDR3 size: 14 residues. The DNA for the CDR3 is TGCAGTGCTAATCCAACAGGGAGAGGAGAGACCCAGTACTTC. This gives the protein CSANPTGRGETQYF.

This chain links TRBV5-1 with TRBJ2-3; D unclear. CDR1 and CDR2 (germline): SGHRS, YFSETQ. Trimming cost V 0 bases and J 6 bases, with 11 bases left between them. This CDR3 is 14 amino acids long. CDR3 sequence reads: CASSLGGSKDTQYF. CDR3 coding DNA: TGCGCCAGCAGCTTGGGAGGCTCTAAGGATACGCAGTATTTT.

This clonotype was picked up one time. This rearrangement joins TRBV7-2 to TRBJ2-3, with TRBD1 as a possible D gene (5 bases). CDR3 length equals 14 residues. V was cut by 4 bases and J by 2 bases, with 10 bases left in between. Germline V gene data show CDR1 as SGHTA and CDR2 as FQGNSA. The CDR3 loop reads CASSSGLPTDTQYF. CDR3 nucleotide sequence: TGTGCCAGCAGCTCAGGGCTCCCCACAGATACGCAGTATTTT.

This rearrangement joins TRBV20-1 to TRBJ2-1; 9 positions match TRBD1. Per the germline V gene, CDR1 is DFQATT and CDR2 is SNEGSKA (reference sequence). V gave up 4 bases and J gave up 3 bases; unmatched junction bases: 4. CDR3 length: 14 amino acids. The CDR3 loop reads CSATRGQGYNEQFF. The CDR3 DNA reads TGCAGTGCTACCAGGGGACAGGGCTACAATGAGCAGTTCTTC.

Turning to this clonotype: The conserved phenylalanine or tryptophan is not found at the CDR3 terminus, so this likely reflects a read error. The genes are TRBV15 and TRBJ2-5; TRBD1 or TRBD2 may be the D gene (5 bases each). CDR1 LNHNV and CDR2 YYDKDF come from the germline V gene (reference sequence). V lost 2 bases and J 11 bases, leaving 24 bases between the germline ends. The CDR3 extends over 16 amino acids. The CDR3 loop reads CATSRHSGGGGNEQYI. In nucleotides, the CDR3 is TGTGCCACCAGCAGACACAGCGGTGGGGGTGGCAATGAGCAGTACATC.

V usage is TRBV10-2 and J usage is TRBJ1-5, with TRBD1 matching over 9 bases. The CDR3 is 15 residues long. The germline V gene encodes CDR1 WSHSY and CDR2 SAAADI. The V and J ends lost 3 bases and 7 bases, in that order; junction bases with no gene match: 7. CDR3 DNA: TGCGCCAGCAGTGAATACAGGGGGCGCGAACAGCCCCAGCATTTT. Encoded protein: CASSEYRGREQPQHF.

This clonotype was picked up a small number of times. CDR3 in DNA: TGCGCCAGCAGCTTGCTGAACTCGGGGACAGGTACCTCTGGGGCCAACGTCCTGACTTTC. Its translation is CASSLLNSGTGTSGANVLTF. V and J are TRBV5-1 and TRBJ2-6; TRBD1 matches at 8 bases. Germline V gene lookup returns CDR1 SGHRS and CDR2 YFSETQ. The CDR3 loop spans 20 amino acids. Trimming removed 1 base from V and 0 bases from J; junction bases left unmatched: 12.

The J gene is TRBJ2-1, the V gene TRBV10-3; D is unresolved. The ends were cut back, 3 bases at V and 5 bases at J, with 14 bases in the middle. CDR3 length: 15 residues. The germline V gene has CDR1 ENHRY and CDR2 SYGVKD. In DNA form, the CDR3 reads TGTGCCATCAGTGATTTTCGTGACGGTGACAATGAGCAGTTCTTC. It yields the protein CAISDFRDGDNEQFF.

This clonotype appeared many times. The gene calls are TRBV12-3 or TRBV12-4 and TRBJ2-1; D may be TRBD1 or TRBD2 (5 bases each). V dropped 1 base and J dropped 0 bases, with 16 bases sitting between them. The CDR3 sequence is 18 residues long. CDR3 sequence (DNA): TGTGCCAGCAGTTTAGGGGGGACGATGGGTCGCTCCTACAATGAGCAGTTCTTC. It specifies CASSLGGTMGRSYNEQFF.

This clonotype was counted only a few times. The gene calls are TRBV18 and TRBJ1-4; D not certain. Germline V gene lookup returns CDR1 KGHSH and CDR2 LQKENI. This CDR3 is built from 13 residues. V was pared by 3 bases and J by 6 bases, with 8 bases between. CDR3: CASSPSTYEKLFF. The CDR3 DNA reads as TGTGCCAGCTCACCCTCAACATATGAAAAACTGTTTTTT. Full variable domain (outside the CDR3, taken from reference TRBV18 and TRBJ1-4): NAGVMQNPRHLVRRRGQEARLRCSPMKGHSHVYWYRQLPEEGLKFMVYLQKENIIDESGMPKERFSAEFPKEGPSILRIQQVVRGDSAAYFCASSPSTYEKLFFGSGTQLSVL.

V usage is TRBV11-2 and J usage is TRBJ1-2, with 9 positions matching TRBD1. The trim removed 4 bases at V and 0 bases at J, leaving 6 bases unmatched. Germline-derived CDR1 and CDR2 are SGHAT and FQNNGV. The CDR3 is made up of 16 amino acids. CDR3: CASSSQGATANYGYTF. DNA for the CDR3: TGTGCCAGCAGCTCACAGGGGGCTACTGCTAACTATGGCTACACCTTC.

This clonotype turned up a few times. The V call is TRBV24-1, the J call TRBJ2-3; D is uncertain. The CDR3 length is 14 residues. Trimming left V 4 bases short and J 2 bases short, with 9 bases between. Germline lookup yields CDR1 KGHDR and CDR2 SFDVKD. The CDR3 coding sequence is TGTGCCACCAGTGACTTAGACCCCACAGATACGCAGTATTTT. It specifies CATSDLDPTDTQYF.

This clonotype was counted between two and nine times. The CDR3 coding sequence is TGCGCCAGCTCCCGTGGGACAATGACTGAAGCTTTCTTT. It specifies CASSRGTMTEAFF. V usage is TRBV5-1 and J usage is TRBJ1-1; D possibly corresponds to TRBD1 (6 bases). Germline V lookup: CDR1 SGHRS, CDR2 YFSETQ. The CDR3 has 13 amino acids. V lost 7 bases, J lost 5 bases, and 15 bases lay in between. The variable domain in full, completed from reference TRBV5-1 and TRBJ1-1, reads KAGVTQTPRYLIKTRGQQVTLSCSPISGHRSVSWYQQTPGQGLQFLFEYFSETQRNKGNFPGRFSGRQFSNSRSEMNVSTLELGDSALYLCASSRGTMTEAFFGQGTRLTVV.

Only one count was recorded for this clonotype. J is TRBJ1-3 and V is TRBV7-6; D is unclear. CDR3 length: 15 residues. Germline-derived CDR1 and CDR2 are SGHVS and FNYEAQ. The V gene lost 5 bases and the J gene lost 3 bases, with 14 bases spanning the gap. CDR3 nucleotide sequence: TGTGCCAGCAGCCCCACACAAGGGAATGGAAACACCATATATTTT. It codes for CASSPTQGNGNTIYF.

The chain links TRBV4-2 to TRBJ1-4, with D tentatively TRBD1 (6 bases). Trimming left V 0 bases short and J 5 bases short, with 13 bases between. Germline V gene data show CDR1 as LGHNA and CDR2 as YNFKEQ. This CDR3 has 16 residues. In DNA, the CDR3 is TGTGCCAGCAGCCAAGATGGGCGGCAGGGGAATGAAAAACTGTTTTTT. It codes for CASSQDGRQGNEKLFF.

The V and J genes are TRBV3-1 and TRBJ2-5; 10 nucleotides line up with TRBD2. The DNA end is a closer match to TRBJ2-7, so the J assignment may be wrong. Germline V lookup: CDR1 LGHDT, CDR2 YNNKEL (reference sequence). The CDR3 sequence is 18 residues long. Here the CDR3 DNA reads TGTGCCAGCAGCCAAGAGTCGCTAGCGGGAGCACGGGTGGGCGAGCAGTACTTC. Amino acids: CASSQESLAGARVGEQYF.